These T cell receptor beta chains were read from a single sample in a study of shared clonotypes between healthy human individuals. Sequencing was performed with immunoSEQ multiplex PCR; in TCRdb, only in-frame clones are kept and a portion is missing. The sample lists 500,000 to 650,000 clones, just over 75% occurring once. Material: PBMCs. The receptor set was obtained from a woman aged 40 to 55 in good health. Some clones in this sample may be carry-over from other donors' samples. The CDR3 runs from the conserved cysteine through the conserved F or W. D genes are given only for firm matches. Some rows mark clone size as missing; the rest say once, few, many or name a class of expanded clone.

16,-,TRBV5-1,TRBJ1-4,-,TGCGCCAGCAGCGGAGGACATGGGCTACTTAATGAAAAACTGTTTTTT,CASSGGHGLLNEKLFF
17,-,TRBV4-2,TRBJ2-1,TRBD2,TGTGCCAGCAGCCAAACTAGCGGGAGTGGATCCTACAATGAGCAGTTCTTC,CASSQTSGSGSYNEQFF
12,-,TRBV19,TRBJ1-3,-,TGTGCCAGTAGTCGGACAGGAAACACCATATATTTT,CASSRTGNTIYF
14,-,TRBV9,TRBJ2-1,TRBD2,TGTGCCAGCGGACGGGGGGGAACCTACAATGAGCAGTTCTTC,CASGRGGTYNEQFF
12,-,TRBV7-9,TRBJ2-7,-,TGTGCCAGCAGCTTGAATCCGAACGAGCAGTACTTC,CASSLNPNEQYF
15,few,TRBV10-3,TRBJ1-4,-,TGTGCCATCAGTGATCCCAGGGCCGATGGAGAAAAACTGTTTTTT,CAISDPRADGEKLFF
15,-,TRBV10-2,TRBJ2-3,TRBD2,TGCGCCAGCAGCACGGGACTAGGGGGCACAGATACGCAGTATTTT,CASSTGLGGTDTQYF
12,-,TRBV30,TRBJ1-1,-,TGTGCCTGGAGTATGGAGTTAACTGAAGCTTTCTTT,CAWSMELTEAFF
14,-,TRBV28,TRBJ1-2,TRBD1,TGTGCCAGCAGTAGCTCCCGGACAGGAAGGGGCTACACCTTC,CASSSSRTGRGYTF
17,-,TRBV7-6,TRBJ2-7,-,TGTGCCAGCAGCTCCGCAGACAGGCTCCTACTCTCCTACGAGCAGTACTTC,CASSSADRLLLSYEQYF
13,few,TRBV5-4,TRBJ1-2,-,TGTGCCAGCAGCTCCACGGAAGACTATGGCTACACCTTC,CASSSTEDYGYTF
14,-,TRBV27,TRBJ2-1,TRBD1,TGTGCCAGCAGTCAGAGGACAGGCTACAATGAGCAGTTCTTC,CASSQRTGYNEQFF
13,-,TRBV9,TRBJ1-2,-,TGTGCCAGCTCCAGGTTACGAGACTATGGCTACACCTTC,CASSRLRDYGYTF
14,-,TRBV18,TRBJ1-2,-,TGTGCCAGCTCACCGTCAGGGGCGGACTATGGCTACACCTTC,CASSPSGADYGYTF
13,many,TRBV30,TRBJ2-5,-,TGTGCCTGGAGTGTAGGGTGGCAAGAGACCCAGTACTTC,CAWSVGWQETQYF
15,-,TRBV7-8,TRBJ2-1,TRBD1,TGTGCCAGCACCGTAGACAGGGGGCAAAACAATGAGCAGTTCTTC,CASTVDRGQNNEQFF
13,once,TRBV7-3,TRBJ2-3,TRBD2,TGTGCCAGCAGCTTGAGGGAGGGGAATACGCAGTATTTT,CASSLREGNTQYF
16,-,TRBV29-1,TRBJ1-4,TRBD1,TGCAGCGCGTGGGTTGGACGACAGGGCATCGGTGAAAAACTGTTTTTT,CSAWVGRQGIGEKLFF
14,few,TRBV28,TRBJ2-7,-,TGTGCCAGCAGTTTCCCGGGGGCGGCCTACGAGCAGTACTTC,CASSFPGAAYEQYF
13,-,TRBV7-3,TRBJ2-5,TRBD2,TGTGCCAGCGGACTAGCGGGAGGAGAGACCCAGTACTTC,CASGLAGGETQYF
13,-,TRBV29-1,TRBJ1-1,TRBD1,TGCAGCGCCTGGGGACAGGGGAACACTGAAGCTTTCTTT,CSAWGQGNTEAFF
19,-,TRBV7-9,TRBJ2-1,TRBD2,TGTGCCAGCAGCCCCAGCGAGGGTCTAGCGGGACCGGGTCAAAATGAGCAGTTCTTC,CASSPSEGLAGPGQNEQFF
13,few,TRBV28,TRBJ1-5,-,TGTGCCAGCAGTCCGCCTGTTGGACAGCCCCAGCATTTT,CASSPPVGQPQHF
14,-,TRBV15,TRBJ2-3,-,TGTGCCACCAGCAGAGGGACAGACACAGATACGCAGTATTTT,CATSRGTDTDTQYF
13,-,TRBV4-3,TRBJ2-5,-,TGCGCCAGCAGCCAAGACACCGGAGAGACCCAGTACTTC,CASSQDTGETQYF
15,-,TRBV5-4,TRBJ2-7,-,TGTGCCAGCAGCTTGCCTGGTGCGGGGGCGGCCGAGCAGTACTTC,CASSLPGAGAAEQYF
12,-,TRBV27,TRBJ1-5,-,TGTGCCAGCAGGTCCGCCAATCAGCCCCAGCATTTT,CASRSANQPQHF
15,-,TRBV5-1,TRBJ2-3,-,TGCGCCAGCAGCAGGGCGGCAGGGGAAGCAGATACGCAGTATTTT,CASSRAAGEADTQYF
11,-,TRBV20-1,TRBJ2-5,TRBD2,TGCAGTGCCACTAGCGAAGAGACCCAGTACTTC,CSATSEETQYF
16,-,TRBV28,TRBJ1-4,-,TGTGCCAGCAGCTACCTCGGGGGAGCAACTAATGAAAAACTGTTTTTT,CASSYLGGATNEKLFF
15,-,TRBV27,TRBJ2-1,-,TGTGCCAGCAGTTTGATCCGGGACCGAGACAATGAGCAGTTCTTC,CASSLIRDRDNEQFF
14,-,TRBV6-5,TRBJ1-1,-,TGTGCCAGCAGTTACTCGTATTTCGGGGAAGGAGCTTTCTTT,CASSYSYFGEGAFF
14,few,TRBV2,TRBJ2-7,-,TGTGCCAGCAGTGAAAGGTCGCCTCCGGGGGAGCAGTACTTC,CASSERSPPGEQYF
12,many,TRBV9,TRBJ2-3,-,TGTGCCAGCAGCGTAGCGGGAGATACGCAGTATTTT,CASSVAGDTQYF
14,-,TRBV30,TRBJ1-6,TRBD1,TGTGCCTGGAGTGCGGGACAGGGGATCTCACCCCTCCACTTT,CAWSAGQGISPLHF
13,-,TRBV29-1,TRBJ2-2,-,TGCAGCGTCGTACAGGGGGGGGCCGGGGAGCTGTTTTTT,CSVVQGGAGELFF
15,-,TRBV5-4,TRBJ2-5,TRBD2,TGTGCCAGCAGCTTATGGCTAGCGGGATCGGAGACCCAGTACTTC,CASSLWLAGSETQYF
14,few,TRBV5-4,TRBJ1-2,-,TGTGCCAGCAGCCTGGACAGAGCTAACTATAGCTACACCTTC,CASSLDRANYSYTF
14,once,TRBV29-1,TRBJ1-1,-,TGCAGCGTTGACCCGCCGGTGGGGAACACTGAAGCTTTCTTT,CSVDPPVGNTEAFF
16,once,TRBV7-2,TRBJ2-2,TRBD2,TGTGCCAGCAGACGTAAGACTAGCGGGAAAACCGGGGAGCTGTTTTTT,CASRRKTSGKTGELFF
14,-,TRBV30,TRBJ1-5,-,TGTGCCTGGAGCGTCGGGCCAGGGGAACAGCCCCAGCATTTT,CAWSVGPGEQPQHF
18,-,TRBV10-3,TRBJ2-7,-,TGTGCCATCAGTGAGTCTTGGGGTGGGAATCAGGCCGCCTACGAGCAGTACTTC,CAISESWGGNQAAYEQYF
17,few,TRBV28,TRBJ2-2,TRBD1,TGTGCCAGCAGTTCTACAAGGACAGGGGATATTACCGGGGAGCTGTTTTTT,CASSSTRTGDITGELFF
11,-,TRBV5-6,TRBJ2-1,-,TGTGCCAGCAGCTTGCGGCTTGAGCAGTTCTTC,CASSLRLEQFF
15,many,TRBV2,TRBJ1-5,-,TGTGCCAGCAGCGGGACACGGGGTCAGAATCAGCCCCAGCATTTT,CASSGTRGQNQPQHF
14,-,TRBV7-7,TRBJ2-6,-,TGTGCCAGCAGCCCGACGGTTGGGGCCAACGTCCTGACTTTC,CASSPTVGANVLTF
15,once,TRBV10-3,TRBJ2-3,TRBD2,TGTGCCATCACCCCGGGACTAGCGGTTACAGATACGCAGTATTTT,CAITPGLAVTDTQYF
12,-,TRBV30,TRBJ1-1,-,TGTGCCTGGGGACGAACTGGGACTGAAGCTTTCTTT,CAWGRTGTEAFF
16,-,TRBV15,TRBJ2-7,TRBD1,TGTGCCACCAGCACAACAGGGGGTCGTTACTCCTACGAGCAGTACTTC,CATSTTGGRYSYEQYF
15,-,TRBV19,TRBJ1-1,TRBD1,TGTGCCAGTATGGGCAGGGGGACGGTCAGTACTGAAGCTTTCTTT,CASMGRGTVSTEAFF
14,many,TRBV4-1,TRBJ1-2,-,TGCGCCAGCAGCCAAGATGAGGGGACCTATGGCTACACCTTC,CASSQDEGTYGYTF
15,-,TRBV7-7,TRBJ2-5,-,TGTGCCAGCAGCTTAGGAGGTACAATTCAGGAGACCCAGTACTTC,CASSLGGTIQETQYF
13,-,TRBV7-2,TRBJ1-5,TRBD1,TGTGCCAGCAGCTGGGGACAGAATCAGCCCCAGCATTTT,CASSWGQNQPQHF
13,once,TRBV7-9,TRBJ1-4,-,TGTGCCAGCAGCTGGCAGGGTAATGAAAAACTGTTTTTT,CASSWQGNEKLFF
16,-,TRBV10-2,TRBJ1-6,-,TGCGCCAGCAGTGAGTCCCTTCGGGGTAATAATTCACCCCTCCACTTT,CASSESLRGNNSPLHF